A selection of T cell receptor beta chains follows, all from one sample in a study of CD8+CD57+ T cells in acquired aplastic anemia. TCRdb itself ran the reads through MiXCR, one entry per CDR3 protein. The sample yields 220,000 or so distinct CDR3 sequences, 65% seen once. The sample consisted of sorted CD4+, CD8+, or CD8+CD57+ T cells (not recorded which) from PBMCs. The receptor set was obtained from a human donor with aplastic anemia. The conserved cysteine and the conserved F or W are not part of the CDR3 here. The order of the fields is V gene, D gene, J gene, CDR3 protein. The D gene is left open where the match is weak.

V: TRBV5-1
D: -
J: TRBJ2-7
CDR3: ASSFRQADEQY

V: TRBV5-5
D: -
J: TRBJ2-1
CDR3: ASSLSASYNEQF

V: TRBV5-1
D: -
J: -
CDR3: ASSFPGRTNEQF

V: TRBV19
D: -
J: TRBJ1-5
CDR3: ASSNQGQPQH

V: TRBV7-2
D: TRBD1
J: TRBJ1-1
CDR3: ASSPGQGGTEAF

V: TRBV7-9
D: -
J: TRBJ1-4
CDR3: ASSPRRSNEKLF

V: TRBV10-1
D: TRBD2
J: TRBJ2-1
CDR3: ASSDSGGKDEQF

V: TRBV20-1
D: -
J: TRBJ1-2
CDR3: SAIGQRKGGYT

V: TRBV20-1
D: -
J: TRBJ1-1
CDR3: SVERDINTEAF

V: TRBV7-8
D: -
J: TRBJ2-7
CDR3: ASGGDSSYEQY

V: TRBV10-3
D: -
J: TRBJ2-7
CDR3: AISEGGNLWEQY

V: TRBV7-9
D: -
J: TRBJ2-7
CDR3: ATSNRQSYEQY

V: TRBV20-1
D: -
J: TRBJ1-6
CDR3: SARQGLDSPLH

V: TRBV20-1
D: -
J: TRBJ2-1
CDR3: SAFVGLHNEQF

V: TRBV5-5
D: -
J: TRBJ1-6
CDR3: ASSLFSNSPLH

V: TRBV29-1
D: TRBD1
J: TRBJ2-5
CDR3: SVGRLGQGHGQY

V: TRBV25-1
D: -
J: TRBJ1-4
CDR3: ASSDGRVVEKLF

V: TRBV2
D: TRBD2
J: TRBJ2-1
CDR3: ASSDPGGIYNEQF

V: TRBV2
D: TRBD2
J: TRBJ2-3
CDR3: ASSGSGGGRDTQY

V: TRBV19
D: TRBD2
J: TRBJ2-1
CDR3: ASSIRTSGYNEQF

V: TRBV9
D: TRBD1
J: TRBJ2-3
CDR3: ASSESGTAGRITDTQY

V: TRBV11-3
D: TRBD1
J: TRBJ2-3
CDR3: ASSLECGTGVFGTDTQY

V: TRBV25-1
D: TRBD2
J: TRBJ2-2
CDR3: ASSELAGDTGELF

V: TRBV20-1
D: -
J: TRBJ1-5
CDR3: SARTDSGQPQH

V: TRBV12-5
D: -
J: TRBJ1-5
CDR3: ASGSQGIQPQH

V: TRBV7-2
D: -
J: TRBJ1-5
CDR3: ASSLLGRHQPQH

V: TRBV10-1
D: -
J: TRBJ2-5
CDR3: ASSEGIAVGQETQY